This T cell receptor (beta chain) was profiled in a study of T cells of healthy individuals. Each CDR3 protein is one row after TCRdb ran MiXCR on the 5' RACE reads. The top ten hold around 4.6% of the sample, which has fewer than 75,000 distinct CDR3 sequences, roughly 15% seen once. This clonotype was counted many times. The CDR3 loop spans 15 amino acids. V gave up 2 bases and J gave up 4 bases, with 14 bases separating them. Germline V gene lookup returns CDR1 MGHRA and CDR2 YSYEKL. This sequence joins TRBV4-1 and TRBJ1-2, with D maybe TRBD1 (5 bases). The clonotype was recovered from a human donor in good health. In DNA form, the CDR3 reads TGCGCCAGCAGCCAACCCGGGACCAGTTCCTATGGCTACACCTTC. Its protein product is CASSQPGTSSYGYTF.